One sample yielded the 16 T cell receptor beta chains listed below, sequenced in a study of T-cell reconstitution after alpha-beta-depleted transplantation in children. The TCRbeta library was prepared with unique molecular identifiers. TCRdb passed the PCR reads through MiXCR, listing each CDR3 protein once. Among roughly 5,000 distinct CDR3 sequences listed, approximately 24% were seen once. This material consisted of PBMCs, mostly from graft donor cells, taken 60 days after TCRalphabeta/CD19-depleted stem cell transplant. The source of these receptors is a male patient between 2 and 10 years old who had a stem cell transplant for acute lymphoblastic leukemia, so the T cells may come from the graft donor.

There are many counts of this clonotype. The rearrangement uses TRBV13 and TRBJ1-1; D is undetermined. The length of the CDR3 is 13 residues. Trimming left V 2 bases short and J 6 bases short, with 10 bases between. Germline V CDR1 and CDR2: PRHDT, FYEKMQ (reference sequence). The CDR3 is CASSLTWAPEAFF. The CDR3 bases are TGTGCCAGCAGCTTAACATGGGCCCCTGAAGCTTTCTTT.

Worth noting for this clonotype: Possible read error: a much larger clone is one base away. The chain has TRBV13 and TRBJ2-7, with 11 bases lining up with TRBD1. Trimming took 8 bases from V and 2 from J; bases not matched to a gene: 5. Germline-derived CDR1 and CDR2 are PRHDT and FYEKMQ (reference sequence). The length of the CDR3 is 14 residues. The CDR3 loop is CASLGTGGTYEQYF. Written as DNA, the CDR3 is TGTGCCAGCTTGGGGACAGGGGGGACCTACGAGCAGTACTTC.

V is TRBV12-3 or TRBV12-4 and J is TRBJ1-5; D not resolved. The CDR3 covers 15 residues. The V end was cut by 5 bases, the J end by 0 bases, with 11 bases between. CDR3 sequence: CASSRQEASNQPQHF. The CDR3 nucleotides read TGTGCCAGCAGTCGCCAGGAGGCTAGCAATCAGCCCCAGCATTTT.

This rearrangement joins TRBV12-3 or TRBV12-4 to TRBJ1-5, with TRBD1 matching over 7 bases. This CDR3 has 15 amino acids. Germline trimming cut 2 bases from V and 1 base from J; bases unmatched to any gene: 2. The CDR3 protein is CASSLLGQSNQPQHF. The CDR3 DNA reads TGTGCCAGCAGTTTATTGGGACAGAGCAATCAGCCCCAGCATTTT.

Judged by abundance, this clonotype is medium-sized. The chain has TRBV7-2 and TRBJ2-3; D is possibly TRBD2 (5 bases). The CDR3 sequence is 15 residues long. Germline V gene sequence: CDR1 SGHTA, CDR2 FQGNSA. Deletions cut 4 bases from V and 6 bases from J, with 17 bases between. CDR3 sequence: CASSSPMEASDTQYF. CDR3 sequence (DNA): TGTGCCAGCAGCTCCCCCATGGAGGCCTCCGATACGCAGTATTTT. Supplemented by reference TRBV7-2 and TRBJ2-3, the full variable domain reads GAGVSQSPSNKVTEKGKDVELRCDPISGHTALYWYRQSLGQGLEFLIYFQGNSAPDKSGLPSDRFSAERTGGSVSTLTIQRTQQEDSAVYLCASSSPMEASDTQYFGPGTRLTVL.

This clonotype came up many times. A single base separates this from a much larger clone, so it may be a read error. The chain has TRBV3-1 and TRBJ1-2; D remains unclear. V lost 7 bases, J lost 3 bases, and 15 bases lay in between. Per the germline V gene, CDR1 is LGHDT and CDR2 is YNNKEL (reference sequence). CDR3 size: 14 residues. Written as DNA, the CDR3 is TGTGCCAGCACCCCCCGATGGGATGACTATGGCTACACCTTC. Its translation is CASTPRWDDYGYTF.

This chain uses TRBV20-1 with TRBJ2-3; D unclear. CDR1 DFQATT and CDR2 SNEGSKA come from the germline V gene (reference sequence). The germline V and J ends were trimmed by 6 bases and 0 bases, with 16 bases remaining between them. The CDR3 length is 15 residues. The CDR3 spells CSAYKPPTSTDTQYF. The CDR3 bases are TGCAGTGCCTACAAGCCCCCTACTAGCACAGATACGCAGTATTTT.

This clonotype was detected many times. The chain employs TRBV7-9 and TRBJ2-1; D is unclear. CDR3 length: 13 residues. Germline loops: CDR1 SEHNR, CDR2 FQNEAQ (reference sequence). The V end was cut by 5 bases, the J end by 6 bases, with 11 bases between. In DNA, the CDR3 is TGTGCCAGCAGCCCCCGGGTGCCCAATGAGCAGTTCTTC. Protein sequence: CASSPRVPNEQFF.

The chain is built from TRBV3-1 and TRBJ2-5; 10 bases fit TRBD2. Germline V lookup: CDR1 LGHDT, CDR2 YNNKEL (reference sequence). The CDR3 covers 15 residues. The J segment lost 5 bases and the V segment lost 5 bases, leaving 8 bases of the junction unmatched. Written as DNA, the CDR3 is TGTGCCAGCAGCTTCGGAGCGGGAGGGCCGGAGACCCAGTACTTC. Amino acid sequence: CASSFGAGGPETQYF.

This chain joins TRBV18 and TRBJ2-3; D is tentatively TRBD1 or TRBD2 (6 bases each). The germline V and J ends were trimmed by 2 bases and 8 bases, with 20 bases remaining between them. The germline gives CDR1 KGHSH, CDR2 LQKENI. This CDR3 is 16 amino acids long. The chain's CDR3 is CASSPNDYRAGSTQYF. In DNA, the CDR3 is TGTGCCAGCTCACCAAACGATTACAGGGCCGGGAGTACGCAGTATTTT.

The rearrangement uses TRBV18 and TRBJ2-5, with 7 bases aligning to TRBD1. CDR1 and CDR2 (germline): KGHSH, LQKENI. The V and J ends lost 4 bases and 5 bases, in that order; junction bases with no gene match: 13. CDR3 size: 16 residues. Here the CDR3 DNA reads TGTGCCAGCTCACGACTCGGGCAGGGGGACCGGGAGACCCAGTACTTC. This sequence encodes CASSRLGQGDRETQYF.

This chain joins TRBV15 and TRBJ1-4; D gene ambiguous. Between the trimmed V and J ends, which lost 8 bases and 0 bases, there was a span of 7 bases. Germline CDR1 and CDR2: LNHNV and YYDKDF (reference sequence). The CDR3 covers 13 residues. The CDR3 protein is CATATTTNEKLFF. CDR3 DNA sequence: TGTGCCACCGCTACAACAACTAATGAAAAACTGTTTTTT.

The J gene is TRBJ1-5, the V gene TRBV7-9; D might be TRBD1 (6 bases). The CDR3 spans 15 residues. V dropped 3 bases and J dropped 3 bases, with 12 bases sitting between them. CDR1 SEHNR and CDR2 FQNEAQ come from the germline V gene (reference sequence). CDR3 nucleotide sequence: TGTGCCAGCAGCTTTGGAAACAGGGACAATCAGCCCCAGCATTTT. Translating gives CASSFGNRDNQPQHF.

The table lists this clonotype with many counts. V and J are TRBV11-2 and TRBJ2-1; 13 bases match TRBD2. With V trimmed by 5 bases and J by 9 bases, 7 bases remained unmatched. The CDR3 totals 15 residues. Germline assignment: CDR1 SGHAT and CDR2 FQNNGV. The CDR3 reads CASSITSGRAGEQFF. In DNA, the CDR3 is TGTGCCAGCAGCATAACTAGCGGGAGGGCTGGTGAGCAGTTCTTC.

Many counts were recorded for this clonotype. The gene calls are TRBV6-5 and TRBJ2-7; 10 bases fit TRBD2. From germline, CDR1 is MNHEY and CDR2 SVGAGI. V dropped 6 bases and J dropped 3; count of bases not matched to a gene: 8. This CDR3 is 15 amino acids long. The CDR3 loop reads CASRSEREGGYEQYF. In DNA form, the CDR3 reads TGTGCCAGCAGGAGTGAGCGGGAGGGAGGCTACGAGCAGTACTTC.

This clonotype qualifies as medium-sized. V is TRBV12-3 or TRBV12-4 and J is TRBJ2-5; a weak D match, TRBD2 (6 bases). The CDR3 runs to 14 residues. The ends were cut back, 5 bases at V and 2 bases at J, with 12 bases in the middle. This chain's CDR3 is CASSLLSGQETQYF. CDR3 coding DNA: TGTGCCAGCAGTCTCCTTAGCGGACAAGAGACCCAGTACTTC.